This is a list of T cell receptor beta chains from one sample in a study of OX40 agonist ivuxolimab in advanced cancers. TCRdb's table, derived via immunoSEQ multiplex PCR, lists solely in-frame clones and lacks some. Altogether 70,000 to 90,000 clones are present, 70% to 90% being singletons, with the ten largest covering roughly 7.3%. The starting material was CD4+ or CD8+ T cells sorted from blood, obtained in a trial of the OX40 agonist ivuxolimab. These receptors all stem from an adult with an advanced solid tumor such as melanoma, head and neck, liver or kidney cancer. Both conserved end residues are part of each CDR3. The order of the fields is J gene, D gene, clone size, V gene, CDR3 DNA, CDR3 protein. D genes are given only for firm matches. Some rows mark clone size as missing; the rest say once, few, many or name a class of expanded clone.

j_gene: TRBJ1-1; d_gene: NA; abundance: NA; v_gene: TRBV19; CDR3nt: TGTGCCAGTAGTCTTCGGGGGACTGAAGCTTTCTTT; CDR3aa: CASSLRGTEAFF
j_gene: TRBJ2-5; d_gene: TRBD2; abundance: NA; v_gene: TRBV30; CDR3nt: TGTGCCTGGGGGAAAGCGGGAGTCGAGACCCAGTACTTC; CDR3aa: CAWGKAGVETQYF
j_gene: TRBJ2-3; d_gene: NA; abundance: once; v_gene: TRBV5-4; CDR3nt: TGTGCCAGCAGCTTGGGAGGGAGCACAGATACGCAGTATTTT; CDR3aa: CASSLGGSTDTQYF
j_gene: TRBJ1-2; d_gene: TRBD1; abundance: NA; v_gene: TRBV10-3; CDR3nt: TGTGCCATCAGTGCAGACAGGGGTCGGGGCTACACCTTC; CDR3aa: CAISADRGRGYTF
j_gene: TRBJ2-5; d_gene: TRBD1; abundance: NA; v_gene: TRBV28; CDR3nt: TGTGCCAGCAGACGACAGGGTGGGACCCAGTACTTC; CDR3aa: CASRRQGGTQYF
j_gene: TRBJ1-5; d_gene: TRBD1; abundance: NA; v_gene: TRBV7-2; CDR3nt: TGTGCCAGCAGCTTAAGGGGACAGGGGGGTCAGCCCCAGCATTTT; CDR3aa: CASSLRGQGGQPQHF
j_gene: TRBJ2-3; d_gene: NA; abundance: once; v_gene: TRBV5-6; CDR3nt: TGTGCCAGCAGCGGGGGGCAGTCTAGCACAGATACGCAGTATTTT; CDR3aa: CASSGGQSSTDTQYF
j_gene: TRBJ1-5; d_gene: NA; abundance: NA; v_gene: TRBV6-6; CDR3nt: TGTGCCAGCAGTAGCCGCGGGGGCGACTCGCCCCAGCATTTT; CDR3aa: CASSSRGGDSPQHF
j_gene: TRBJ2-1; d_gene: TRBD2; abundance: NA; v_gene: TRBV9; CDR3nt: TGTGCCAGCAGCGTAGTGGGACTAGCGGGGGGGACTAATGAGCAGTTCTTC; CDR3aa: CASSVVGLAGGTNEQFF
j_gene: TRBJ1-3; d_gene: NA; abundance: NA; v_gene: TRBV10-3; CDR3nt: TGTGCCATCAGTGATCAACTCCTCTCTGGAAACACCATATATTTT; CDR3aa: CAISDQLLSGNTIYF
j_gene: TRBJ1-1; d_gene: TRBD1; abundance: NA; v_gene: TRBV6-4; CDR3nt: TGTGCCAGCAGTGCCTCCGGACAGGGTGAAGCTTTCTTT; CDR3aa: CASSASGQGEAFF
j_gene: TRBJ2-7; d_gene: NA; abundance: NA; v_gene: TRBV5-4; CDR3nt: TGTGCCAGCAGCCTCGCAGGGGCGACCTACGAGCAGTACTTC; CDR3aa: CASSLAGATYEQYF
j_gene: TRBJ2-1; d_gene: NA; abundance: few; v_gene: TRBV2; CDR3nt: TGTGCCAGCAGTGAAGCGGACCAGCAGTTCTTC; CDR3aa: CASSEADQQFF
j_gene: TRBJ1-5; d_gene: NA; abundance: NA; v_gene: TRBV28; CDR3nt: TGTGCCAGCAGTTTTCTCAGAGGATATAGCAATCAGCCCCAGCATTTT; CDR3aa: CASSFLRGYSNQPQHF
j_gene: TRBJ2-2; d_gene: NA; abundance: NA; v_gene: TRBV13; CDR3nt: TGTGCCAGCAGCTCGCCGGCCTCCACCGGGGAGCTGTTTTTT; CDR3aa: CASSSPASTGELFF
j_gene: TRBJ1-5; d_gene: NA; abundance: NA; v_gene: TRBV28; CDR3nt: TGTGCCAGCACCCCCAGGGCCGGGCAGCCCCAGCATTTT; CDR3aa: CASTPRAGQPQHF
j_gene: TRBJ1-2; d_gene: NA; abundance: few; v_gene: TRBV27; CDR3nt: TGTGCTTTTTATGGCTACACCTTC; CDR3aa: CAFYGYTF
j_gene: TRBJ2-7; d_gene: TRBD2; abundance: NA; v_gene: TRBV6-1; CDR3nt: TGTGCCAGCTATGAGAGACTAGCGGGCCCCTACGAGCAGTACTTC; CDR3aa: CASYERLAGPYEQYF
j_gene: TRBJ2-7; d_gene: NA; abundance: NA; v_gene: TRBV7-2; CDR3nt: TGTGCCAGCAGCCGACAGCTCTACGAGCAGTACTTC; CDR3aa: CASSRQLYEQYF
j_gene: TRBJ1-1; d_gene: TRBD1; abundance: NA; v_gene: TRBV30; CDR3nt: TGTGCCTGGAGTGGACAGGGATCGGGGGCTGAAGCTTTCTTT; CDR3aa: CAWSGQGSGAEAFF
j_gene: TRBJ2-1; d_gene: TRBD1; abundance: NA; v_gene: TRBV6-4; CDR3nt: TGTGCCAGCAGTGCACGACAGGGTTACAATGAGCAGTTCTTC; CDR3aa: CASSARQGYNEQFF
j_gene: TRBJ1-1; d_gene: NA; abundance: few; v_gene: TRBV10-3; CDR3nt: TGTGCCATCAGTGAGCCTACATATGGAGAGTGGGCTTTCTTT; CDR3aa: CAISEPTYGEWAFF
j_gene: TRBJ2-7; d_gene: TRBD1; abundance: NA; v_gene: TRBV29-1; CDR3nt: TGCAGCCCCTTGGGACAGCAAGTTCCCTACGAGCAGTACTTC; CDR3aa: CSPLGQQVPYEQYF
j_gene: TRBJ2-2; d_gene: TRBD1; abundance: once; v_gene: TRBV4-1; CDR3nt: TGCGCCAGCAGCCAAGGGACAGGGTGGGACACCGGGGAGCTGTTTTTT; CDR3aa: CASSQGTGWDTGELFF
j_gene: TRBJ2-1; d_gene: NA; abundance: NA; v_gene: TRBV5-1; CDR3nt: TGCGCCAGCAGCTTGGGGCCGGGCTCCTACAATGAGCAGTTCTTC; CDR3aa: CASSLGPGSYNEQFF
j_gene: TRBJ2-3; d_gene: NA; abundance: once; v_gene: TRBV6-1; CDR3nt: TGCGCCAGCAGGGGTGAAGGGATGGTGGCTACGCAGTATTTT; CDR3aa: CASRGEGMVATQYF
j_gene: TRBJ2-5; d_gene: NA; abundance: NA; v_gene: TRBV27; CDR3nt: TGTGCCAGCAGTGCCGTTAACCAAGAGACCCAGTACTTC; CDR3aa: CASSAVNQETQYF
j_gene: TRBJ2-7; d_gene: TRBD2; abundance: NA; v_gene: TRBV2; CDR3nt: TGTGCCAGCAAACGTGACAGCGGGGGGCCCTACGAGCAGTACTTC; CDR3aa: CASKRDSGGPYEQYF
j_gene: TRBJ1-3; d_gene: NA; abundance: NA; v_gene: TRBV5-1; CDR3nt: TGCGCCAGCAGCCCCCGCGGGGCCCGCTCTGGAAACACCATATATTTT; CDR3aa: CASSPRGARSGNTIYF
j_gene: TRBJ2-7; d_gene: TRBD2; abundance: few; v_gene: TRBV19; CDR3nt: TGTGCCAGTAGTATCGGGGTAGCGGGAGCCTACGAGCAGTACTTC; CDR3aa: CASSIGVAGAYEQYF
j_gene: TRBJ2-7; d_gene: NA; abundance: NA; v_gene: TRBV15; CDR3nt: TGTGCCACCAGCAGAGAGTACCAGTCCGCCTACGAGCAGTACTTC; CDR3aa: CATSREYQSAYEQYF
j_gene: TRBJ1-3; d_gene: NA; abundance: NA; v_gene: TRBV9; CDR3nt: TGTGCCAGCAGCGTAGGCGCGGGGGCAGGAGGAAACACCATATATTTT; CDR3aa: CASSVGAGAGGNTIYF
j_gene: TRBJ2-1; d_gene: TRBD2; abundance: NA; v_gene: TRBV6-5; CDR3nt: TGTGCCAGCAGTTGGACTAGCGGGGGATCCTACAATGAGCAGTTCTTC; CDR3aa: CASSWTSGGSYNEQFF
j_gene: TRBJ1-5; d_gene: TRBD1; abundance: once; v_gene: TRBV18; CDR3nt: TGTGCCAGCTCACCGGTCGGGACAGGGGGCCGAAGCAATCAGCCCCAGCATTTT; CDR3aa: CASSPVGTGGRSNQPQHF
j_gene: TRBJ2-7; d_gene: NA; abundance: NA; v_gene: TRBV29-1; CDR3nt: TGCAGCGTTGTAGAGGGGATGGACGAGCAGTACTTC; CDR3aa: CSVVEGMDEQYF
j_gene: TRBJ1-3; d_gene: TRBD1; abundance: NA; v_gene: TRBV6-6; CDR3nt: TGTGCCAGCAGTACGCCAGGGGGTGGAAACACCATATATTTT; CDR3aa: CASSTPGGGNTIYF
j_gene: TRBJ2-1; d_gene: TRBD1; abundance: once; v_gene: TRBV28; CDR3nt: TGTGCCACGGGACAGGGGGAGCGTGAGCAGTTCTTC; CDR3aa: CATGQGEREQFF
j_gene: TRBJ2-2; d_gene: TRBD2; abundance: NA; v_gene: TRBV5-1; CDR3nt: TGCGCCAGCAGCTTGGTCGCTAGCGGGTACCCTAACACCGGGGAGCTGTTTTTT; CDR3aa: CASSLVASGYPNTGELFF
j_gene: TRBJ2-5; d_gene: TRBD2; abundance: NA; v_gene: TRBV7-9; CDR3nt: TGTGCCAGCAGCTCACAGCGGGGGCCCACTACTTTTGGGACCCAGTACTTC; CDR3aa: CASSSQRGPTTFGTQYF
j_gene: TRBJ2-7; d_gene: NA; abundance: NA; v_gene: TRBV7-3; CDR3nt: TGTGCCAGCAGCTTAATTGGAGGACCAACCGGCGAGCAGTACTTC; CDR3aa: CASSLIGGPTGEQYF
j_gene: TRBJ2-5; d_gene: NA; abundance: NA; v_gene: TRBV6-5; CDR3nt: TGTGCCAGCAGTTATGGAGGGGGGCAAGAGACCCAGTACTTC; CDR3aa: CASSYGGGQETQYF
j_gene: TRBJ2-1; d_gene: NA; abundance: NA; v_gene: TRBV7-3; CDR3nt: TGTGCCAGCAGCTCCGGCCAGAGCGGTGAGCAGTTCTTC; CDR3aa: CASSSGQSGEQFF
j_gene: TRBJ1-1; d_gene: NA; abundance: NA; v_gene: TRBV7-9; CDR3nt: TGTGCCAGCAGCTGGACTACTGAAGCTTTCTTT; CDR3aa: CASSWTTEAFF
j_gene: TRBJ2-6; d_gene: NA; abundance: NA; v_gene: TRBV7-2; CDR3nt: TGTGCCAGCAGCCTAAGTACAGCTGGGGCCAACGTCCTGACTTTC; CDR3aa: CASSLSTAGANVLTF
j_gene: TRBJ2-5; d_gene: NA; abundance: once; v_gene: TRBV5-1; CDR3nt: TGCGCCAGCAGCTTGGATCATGGGGAGGAGACCCAGTACTTC; CDR3aa: CASSLDHGEETQYF
j_gene: TRBJ1-5; d_gene: NA; abundance: NA; v_gene: TRBV7-9; CDR3nt: TGTGCCAGCAGCTCCGGGACGGTGGGGAATCAGCCCCAGCATTTT; CDR3aa: CASSSGTVGNQPQHF
j_gene: TRBJ2-6; d_gene: NA; abundance: NA; v_gene: TRBV29-1; CDR3nt: TGCAGCGTCGCCCGGACAATAGGGGCCAACGTCCTGACTTTC; CDR3aa: CSVARTIGANVLTF
j_gene: TRBJ2-7; d_gene: NA; abundance: NA; v_gene: TRBV28; CDR3nt: TGTGCCAGCAGTTTAAAGGGCCGGGACTCCCTCTTC; CDR3aa: CASSLKGRDSLF
j_gene: TRBJ1-5; d_gene: NA; abundance: NA; v_gene: TRBV6-5; CDR3nt: TGTGCCAGCAGTTACTCAGTTGGCAATCAGCCCCAGCATTTT; CDR3aa: CASSYSVGNQPQHF
j_gene: TRBJ1-5; d_gene: NA; abundance: few; v_gene: TRBV5-8; CDR3nt: TGTGCCAGCAGCAATACCGACTCTAATCAGCCCCAGCATTTT; CDR3aa: CASSNTDSNQPQHF
j_gene: TRBJ2-5; d_gene: NA; abundance: NA; v_gene: TRBV6-5; CDR3nt: TGTGCCAGCAGTCCCCCCGATGAGAAGACCCAGTACTTC; CDR3aa: CASSPPDEKTQYF
j_gene: TRBJ2-1; d_gene: TRBD2; abundance: NA; v_gene: TRBV5-4; CDR3nt: TGTGCCAGCAGCCCTGGACTAGCGGGCTACTCCTACAATGAGCAGTTCTTC; CDR3aa: CASSPGLAGYSYNEQFF
j_gene: TRBJ1-1; d_gene: NA; abundance: NA; v_gene: TRBV9; CDR3nt: TGTGCCAGCAGCAGGGACATAGTCACTGAAGCTTTCTTT; CDR3aa: CASSRDIVTEAFF
j_gene: TRBJ1-1; d_gene: NA; abundance: few; v_gene: TRBV19; CDR3nt: TGTGCCAGTACCACCGGAGGAGGGGTGAAAGCTTTCTTT; CDR3aa: CASTTGGGVKAFF
j_gene: TRBJ2-1; d_gene: NA; abundance: NA; v_gene: TRBV13; CDR3nt: TGTGCCAGCAGCTTAGAGGGCAGGTACAATGAGCAGTTCTTC; CDR3aa: CASSLEGRYNEQFF
j_gene: TRBJ1-2; d_gene: TRBD1; abundance: NA; v_gene: TRBV7-9; CDR3nt: TGTGCCAGCAGCTCATCAGGGGGGTATGGCTACACCTTC; CDR3aa: CASSSSGGYGYTF
j_gene: TRBJ1-4; d_gene: TRBD1; abundance: once; v_gene: TRBV6-5; CDR3nt: TGTGCCAGCAGTTTGGGACAGGGGGCAGCTAATGAAAAACTGTTTTTT; CDR3aa: CASSLGQGAANEKLFF
j_gene: TRBJ2-5; d_gene: TRBD2; abundance: NA; v_gene: TRBV5-1; CDR3nt: TGCGCCAGCAGCTTGGCCCCAGCGGGAGGGATAAACCAAGAGACCCAGTACTTC; CDR3aa: CASSLAPAGGINQETQYF
j_gene: TRBJ2-7; d_gene: NA; abundance: once; v_gene: TRBV5-1; CDR3nt: TGCGCCAGCAGCTTGGGCGAAACTCTCGCTCCTTACGAGCAGTACTTC; CDR3aa: CASSLGETLAPYEQYF
j_gene: TRBJ2-5; d_gene: NA; abundance: NA; v_gene: TRBV10-2; CDR3nt: TGCGCCAGCAGTGAGTCGGGGCACAACGGGGAGACCCAGTACTTC; CDR3aa: CASSESGHNGETQYF